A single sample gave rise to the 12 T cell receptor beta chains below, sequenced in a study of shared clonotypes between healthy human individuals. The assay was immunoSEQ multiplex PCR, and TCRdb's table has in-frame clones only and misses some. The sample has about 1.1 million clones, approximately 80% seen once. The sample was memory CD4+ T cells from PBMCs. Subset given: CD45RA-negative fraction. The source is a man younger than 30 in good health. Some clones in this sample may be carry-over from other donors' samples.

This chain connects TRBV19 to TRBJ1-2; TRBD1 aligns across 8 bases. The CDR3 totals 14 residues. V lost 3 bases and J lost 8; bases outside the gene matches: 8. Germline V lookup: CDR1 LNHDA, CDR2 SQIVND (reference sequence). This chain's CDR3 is CASSMLRTGQGYTF. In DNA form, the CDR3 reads TGTGCCAGTAGTATGCTCCGGACAGGGCAAGGCTACACCTTC.

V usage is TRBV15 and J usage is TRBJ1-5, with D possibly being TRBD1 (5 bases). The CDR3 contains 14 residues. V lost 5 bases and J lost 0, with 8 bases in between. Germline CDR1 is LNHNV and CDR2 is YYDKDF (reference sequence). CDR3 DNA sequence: TGTGCCACCAGCGTCAGGGATAGCAATCAGCCCCAGCATTTT. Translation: CATSVRDSNQPQHF. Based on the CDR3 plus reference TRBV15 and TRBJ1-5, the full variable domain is DAMVIQNPRYQVTQFGKPVTLSCSQTLNHNVMYWYQQKSSQAPKLLFHYYDKDFNNEADTPDNFQSRRPNTSFCFLDIRSPGLGDTAMYLCATSVRDSNQPQHFGDGTRLSIL.

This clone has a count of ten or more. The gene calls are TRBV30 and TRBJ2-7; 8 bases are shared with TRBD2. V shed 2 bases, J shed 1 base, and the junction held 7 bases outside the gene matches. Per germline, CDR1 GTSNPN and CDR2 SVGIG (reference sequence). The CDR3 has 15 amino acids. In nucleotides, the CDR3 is TGTGCCTGGAGTCCACCTTCTAGCGGGTCCTACGAGCAGTACTTC. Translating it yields CAWSPPSSGSYEQYF.

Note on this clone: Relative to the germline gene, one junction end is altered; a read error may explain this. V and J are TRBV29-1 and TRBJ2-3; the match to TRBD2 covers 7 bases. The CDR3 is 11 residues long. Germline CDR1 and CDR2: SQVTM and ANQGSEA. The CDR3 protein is CSVEDLATGGF. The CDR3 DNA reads TGCAGCGTTGAAGATCTGGCCACCGGGGGGTTT.

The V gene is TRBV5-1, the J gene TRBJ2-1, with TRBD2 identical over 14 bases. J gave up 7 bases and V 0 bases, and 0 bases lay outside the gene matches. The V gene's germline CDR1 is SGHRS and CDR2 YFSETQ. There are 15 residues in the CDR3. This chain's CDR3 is CASSLGTSGRNEQFF. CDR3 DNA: TGCGCCAGCAGCTTGGGGACTAGCGGGAGGAATGAGCAGTTCTTC.

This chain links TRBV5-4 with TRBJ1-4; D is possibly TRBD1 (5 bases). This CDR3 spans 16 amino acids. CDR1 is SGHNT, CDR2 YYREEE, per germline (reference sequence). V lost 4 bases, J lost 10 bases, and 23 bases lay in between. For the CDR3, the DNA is TGTGCCAGCAGCCCGGAAGGGGAAGGATCTCAAGGAAAACTGTTTTTT. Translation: CASSPEGEGSQGKLFF.

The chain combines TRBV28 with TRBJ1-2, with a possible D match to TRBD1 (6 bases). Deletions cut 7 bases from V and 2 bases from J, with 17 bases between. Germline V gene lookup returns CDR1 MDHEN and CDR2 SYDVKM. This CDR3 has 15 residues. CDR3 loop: CASTLGGGRNYGYTF. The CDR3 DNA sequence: TGTGCCAGCACCCTAGGGGGTGGCAGAAACTATGGCTACACCTTC.

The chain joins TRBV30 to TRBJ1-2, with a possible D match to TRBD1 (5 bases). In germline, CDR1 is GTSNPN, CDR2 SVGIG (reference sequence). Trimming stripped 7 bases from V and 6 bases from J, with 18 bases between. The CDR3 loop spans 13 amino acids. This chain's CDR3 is CASSIGQGNGYTF. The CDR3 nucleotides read TGTGCCTCAAGCATAGGGCAGGGTAATGGCTACACCTTC. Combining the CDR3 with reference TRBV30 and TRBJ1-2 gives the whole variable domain SQTIHQWPATLVQPVGSPLSLECTVEGTSNPNLYWYRQAAGRGLQLLFYSVGIGQISSEVPQNLSASRPQDRQFILSSKKLLLSDSGFYLCASSIGQGNGYTFGSGTRLTVV.

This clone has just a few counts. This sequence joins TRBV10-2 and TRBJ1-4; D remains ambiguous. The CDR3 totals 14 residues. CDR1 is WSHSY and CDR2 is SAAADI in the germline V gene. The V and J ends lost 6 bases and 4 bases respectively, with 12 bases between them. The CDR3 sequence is CASSETPFNEKLFF. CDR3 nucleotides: TGCGCCAGCAGCGAGACACCATTTAATGAAAAACTGTTTTTT.

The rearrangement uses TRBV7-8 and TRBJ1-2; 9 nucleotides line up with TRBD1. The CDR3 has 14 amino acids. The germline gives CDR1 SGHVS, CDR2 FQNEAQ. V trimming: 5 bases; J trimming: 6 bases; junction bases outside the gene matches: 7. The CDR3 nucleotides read TGTGCCAGCAGCGTCCGGGACAGGGAAAATGGCTACACCTTC. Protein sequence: CASSVRDRENGYTF. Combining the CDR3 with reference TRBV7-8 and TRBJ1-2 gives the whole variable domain GAGVSQSPRYKVAKRGQDVALRCDPISGHVSLFWYQQALGQGPEFLTYFQNEAQLDKSGLPSDRFFAERPEGSVSTLKIQRTQQEDSAVYLCASSVRDRENGYTFGSGTRLTVV.

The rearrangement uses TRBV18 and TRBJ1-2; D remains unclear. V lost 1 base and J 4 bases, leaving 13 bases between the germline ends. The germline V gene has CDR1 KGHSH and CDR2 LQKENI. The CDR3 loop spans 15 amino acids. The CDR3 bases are TGTGCCAGCTCACCACTAGTGGGTGGAGGCTATGGCTACACCTTC. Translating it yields CASSPLVGGGYGYTF. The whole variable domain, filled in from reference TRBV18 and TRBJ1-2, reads NAGVMQNPRHLVRRRGQEARLRCSPMKGHSHVYWYRQLPEEGLKFMVYLQKENIIDESGMPKERFSAEFPKEGPSILRIQQVVRGDSAAYFCASSPLVGGGYGYTFGSGTRLTVV.

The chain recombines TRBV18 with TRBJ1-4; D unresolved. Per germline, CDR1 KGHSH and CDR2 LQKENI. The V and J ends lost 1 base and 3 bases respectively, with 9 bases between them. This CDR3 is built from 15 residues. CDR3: CASSPRSQPNEKLFF. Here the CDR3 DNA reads TGTGCCAGCTCACCACGTTCCCAGCCTAATGAAAAACTGTTTTTT.